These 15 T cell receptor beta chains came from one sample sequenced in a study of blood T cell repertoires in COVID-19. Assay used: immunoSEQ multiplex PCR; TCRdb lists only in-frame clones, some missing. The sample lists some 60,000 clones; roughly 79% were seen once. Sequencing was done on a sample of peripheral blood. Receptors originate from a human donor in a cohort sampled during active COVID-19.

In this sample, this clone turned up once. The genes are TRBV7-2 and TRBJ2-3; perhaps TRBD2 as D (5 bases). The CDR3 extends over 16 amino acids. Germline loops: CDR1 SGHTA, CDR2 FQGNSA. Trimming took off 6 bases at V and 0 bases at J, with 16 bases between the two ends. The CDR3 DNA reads TGTGCCAGCAGACTAGGACGGACTCTTAGCACAGATACGCAGTATTTT. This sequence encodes CASRLGRTLSTDTQYF.

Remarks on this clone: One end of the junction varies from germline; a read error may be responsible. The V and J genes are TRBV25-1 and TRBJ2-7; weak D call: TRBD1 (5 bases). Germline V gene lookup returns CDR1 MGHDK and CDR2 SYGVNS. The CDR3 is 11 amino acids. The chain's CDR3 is CASSEKGHIRF. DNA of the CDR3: TGTGCCAGCAGTGAGAAAGGACATATCCGCTTC.

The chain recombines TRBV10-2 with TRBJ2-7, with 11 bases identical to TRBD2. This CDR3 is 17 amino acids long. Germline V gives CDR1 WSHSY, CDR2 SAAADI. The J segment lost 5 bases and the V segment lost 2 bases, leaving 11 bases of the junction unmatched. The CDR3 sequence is CASSELSGRARPHEQYF. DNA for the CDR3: TGCGCCAGCAGTGAGCTTAGCGGGAGGGCCAGGCCCCACGAGCAGTACTTC.

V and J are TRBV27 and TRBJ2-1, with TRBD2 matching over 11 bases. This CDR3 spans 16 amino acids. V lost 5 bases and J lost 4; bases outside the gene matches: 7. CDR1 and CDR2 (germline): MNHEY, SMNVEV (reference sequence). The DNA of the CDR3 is TGTGCCAGCAGTCAATTAGCGGGAGGGGGATACAATGAGCAGTTCTTC. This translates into CASSQLAGGGYNEQFF.

The CDR3 sequence: CSASGQNTGELFF. In DNA, the CDR3 is TGCAGTGCTAGTGGACAGAACACCGGGGAGCTGTTTTTT. The gene calls are TRBV20-1 and TRBJ2-2; TRBD1 might be the D (5 bases). CDR3 length: 13 residues. Germline CDR1 reads DFQATT; CDR2 reads SNEGSKA (reference sequence). Between the trimmed V and J ends, which lost 3 bases and 1 base, there was a span of 6 bases.

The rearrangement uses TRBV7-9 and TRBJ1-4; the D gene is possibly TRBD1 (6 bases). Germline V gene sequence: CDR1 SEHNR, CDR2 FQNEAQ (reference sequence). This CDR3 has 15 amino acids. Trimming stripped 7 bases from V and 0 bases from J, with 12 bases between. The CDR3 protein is CASKNRDATNEKLFF. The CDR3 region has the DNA TGTGCCAGCAAAAACAGGGATGCAACTAATGAAAAACTGTTTTTT.

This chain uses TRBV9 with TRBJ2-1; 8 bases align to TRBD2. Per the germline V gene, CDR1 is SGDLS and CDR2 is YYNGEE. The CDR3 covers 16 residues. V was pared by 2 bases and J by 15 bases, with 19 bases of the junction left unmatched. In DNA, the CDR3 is TGTGCCAGCAGCGTCCTCGCGGGGGGACAAACAATGAGTTTGTTCTTC. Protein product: CASSVLAGGQTMSLFF.

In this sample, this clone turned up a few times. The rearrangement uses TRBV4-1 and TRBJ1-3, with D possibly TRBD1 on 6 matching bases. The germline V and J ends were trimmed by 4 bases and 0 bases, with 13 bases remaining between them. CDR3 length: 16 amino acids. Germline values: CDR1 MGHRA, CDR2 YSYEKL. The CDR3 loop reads CASSLEGQSSGNTIYF. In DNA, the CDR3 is TGCGCCAGCAGCCTAGAAGGACAGAGCTCTGGAAACACCATATATTTT.

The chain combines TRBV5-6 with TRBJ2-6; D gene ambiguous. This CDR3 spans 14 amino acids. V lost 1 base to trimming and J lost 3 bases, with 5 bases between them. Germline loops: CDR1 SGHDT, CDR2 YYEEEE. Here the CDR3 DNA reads TGTGCCAGCAGCTTGCCCGGTGGGGCCAACGTCCTGACTTTC. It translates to CASSLPGGANVLTF.

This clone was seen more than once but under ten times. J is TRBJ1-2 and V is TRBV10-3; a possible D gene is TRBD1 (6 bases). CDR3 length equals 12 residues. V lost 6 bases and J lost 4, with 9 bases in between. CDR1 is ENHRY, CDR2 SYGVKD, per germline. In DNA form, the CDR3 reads TGTGCCATCAGCCCACAGGGCTATGGCTACACCTTC. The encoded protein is CAISPQGYGYTF.

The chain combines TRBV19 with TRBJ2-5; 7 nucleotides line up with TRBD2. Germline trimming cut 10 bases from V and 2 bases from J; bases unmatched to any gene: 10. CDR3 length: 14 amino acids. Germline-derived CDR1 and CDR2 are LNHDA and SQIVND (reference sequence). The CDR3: CATRRQGGQETQYF. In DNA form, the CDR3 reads TGTGCCACCAGGAGGCAGGGAGGGCAAGAGACCCAGTACTTC.

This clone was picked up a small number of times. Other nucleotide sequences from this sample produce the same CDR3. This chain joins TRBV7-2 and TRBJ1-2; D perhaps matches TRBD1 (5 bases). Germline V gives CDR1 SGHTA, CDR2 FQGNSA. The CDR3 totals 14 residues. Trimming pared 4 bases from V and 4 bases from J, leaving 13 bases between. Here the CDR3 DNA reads TGTGCCAGCAGCTCCTCTGGGGGGTCCTATGGCTACACCTTC. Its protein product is CASSSSGGSYGYTF.

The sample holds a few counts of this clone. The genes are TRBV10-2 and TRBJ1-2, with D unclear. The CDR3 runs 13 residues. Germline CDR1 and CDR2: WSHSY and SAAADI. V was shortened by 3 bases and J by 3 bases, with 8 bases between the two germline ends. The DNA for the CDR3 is TGCGCCAGCAGTGAAGCGTCTCACTATGGCTACACCTTC. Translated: CASSEASHYGYTF.

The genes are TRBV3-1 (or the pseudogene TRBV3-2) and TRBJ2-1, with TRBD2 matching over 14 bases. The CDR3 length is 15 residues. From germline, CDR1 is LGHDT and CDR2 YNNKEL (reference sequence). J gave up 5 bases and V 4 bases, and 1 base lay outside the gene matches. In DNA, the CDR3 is TGTGCCAGCAGCCCGACTAGCGGGAGGGACAATGAGCAGTTCTTC. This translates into CASSPTSGRDNEQFF.

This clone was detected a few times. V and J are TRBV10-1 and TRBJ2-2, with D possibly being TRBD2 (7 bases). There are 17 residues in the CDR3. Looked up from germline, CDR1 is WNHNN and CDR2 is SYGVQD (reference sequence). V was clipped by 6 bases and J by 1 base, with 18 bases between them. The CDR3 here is CASSHLDGGQNTGELFF. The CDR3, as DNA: TGCGCCAGCAGCCATCTGGACGGGGGGCAGAACACCGGGGAGCTGTTTTTT.